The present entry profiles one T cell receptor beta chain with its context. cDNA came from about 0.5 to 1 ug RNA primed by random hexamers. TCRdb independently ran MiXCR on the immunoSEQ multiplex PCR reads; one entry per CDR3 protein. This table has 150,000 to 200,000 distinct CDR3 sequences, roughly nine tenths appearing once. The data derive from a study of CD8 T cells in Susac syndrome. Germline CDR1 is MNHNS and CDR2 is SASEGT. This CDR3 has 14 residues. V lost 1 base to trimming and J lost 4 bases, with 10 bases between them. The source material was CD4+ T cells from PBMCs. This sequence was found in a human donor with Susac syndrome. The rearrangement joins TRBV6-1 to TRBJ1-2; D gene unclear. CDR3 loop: CASSEGVGLYGYTF. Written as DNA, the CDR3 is TGTGCCAGCAGTGAAGGGGTCGGCCTCTATGGCTACACCTTC.